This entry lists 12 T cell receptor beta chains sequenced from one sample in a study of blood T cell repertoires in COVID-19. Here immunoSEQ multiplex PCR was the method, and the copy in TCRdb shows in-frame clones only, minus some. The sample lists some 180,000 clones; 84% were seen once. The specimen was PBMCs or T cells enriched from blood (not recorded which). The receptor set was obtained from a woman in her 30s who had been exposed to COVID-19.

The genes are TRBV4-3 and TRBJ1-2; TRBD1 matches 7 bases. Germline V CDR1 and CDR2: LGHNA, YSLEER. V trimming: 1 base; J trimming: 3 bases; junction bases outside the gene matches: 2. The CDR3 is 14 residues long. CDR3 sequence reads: CASSQGDSYYGYTF. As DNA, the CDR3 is TGCGCCAGCAGCCAAGGGGACAGCTACTATGGCTACACCTTC.

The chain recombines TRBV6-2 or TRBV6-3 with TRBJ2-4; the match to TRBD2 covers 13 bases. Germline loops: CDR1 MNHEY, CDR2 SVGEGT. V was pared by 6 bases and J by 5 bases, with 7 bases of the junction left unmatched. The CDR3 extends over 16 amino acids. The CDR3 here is CASSRGLAGAENIQYF. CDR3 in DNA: TGTGCCAGCAGCCGCGGACTAGCGGGGGCGGAAAACATTCAGTACTTC.

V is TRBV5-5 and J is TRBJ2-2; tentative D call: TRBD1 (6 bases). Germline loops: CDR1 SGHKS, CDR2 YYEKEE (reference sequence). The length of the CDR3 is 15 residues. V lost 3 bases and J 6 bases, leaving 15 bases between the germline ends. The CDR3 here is CASSWFGQTAGELFF. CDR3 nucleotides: TGTGCCAGCAGCTGGTTCGGACAGACAGCCGGGGAGCTGTTTTTT.

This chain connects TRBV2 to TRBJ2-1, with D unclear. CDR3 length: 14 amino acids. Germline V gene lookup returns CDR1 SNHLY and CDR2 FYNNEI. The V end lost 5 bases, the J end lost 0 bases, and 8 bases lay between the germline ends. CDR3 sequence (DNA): TGTGCCAGCAGTCCATGGAGCTCCTACAATGAGCAGTTCTTC. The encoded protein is CASSPWSSYNEQFF.

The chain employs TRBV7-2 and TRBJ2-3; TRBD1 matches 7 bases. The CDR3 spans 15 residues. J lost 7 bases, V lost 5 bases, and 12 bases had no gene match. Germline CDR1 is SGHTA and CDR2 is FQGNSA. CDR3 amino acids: CASSARVGGPNTQYF. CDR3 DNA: TGTGCCAGCAGCGCTAGAGTAGGGGGCCCAAATACGCAGTATTTT.

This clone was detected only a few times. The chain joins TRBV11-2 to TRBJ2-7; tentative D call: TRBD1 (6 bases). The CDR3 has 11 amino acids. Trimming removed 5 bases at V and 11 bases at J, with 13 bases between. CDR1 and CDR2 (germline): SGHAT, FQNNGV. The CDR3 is CASSARDTKYF. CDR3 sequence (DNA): TGTGCCAGCAGCGCCCGGGACACGAAGTACTTC.

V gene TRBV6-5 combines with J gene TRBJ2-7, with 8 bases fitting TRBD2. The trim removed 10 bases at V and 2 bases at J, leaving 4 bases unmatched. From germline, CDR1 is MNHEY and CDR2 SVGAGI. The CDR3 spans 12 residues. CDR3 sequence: CATREGTYEQYF. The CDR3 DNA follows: TGTGCCACTCGGGAGGGGACCTACGAGCAGTACTTC.

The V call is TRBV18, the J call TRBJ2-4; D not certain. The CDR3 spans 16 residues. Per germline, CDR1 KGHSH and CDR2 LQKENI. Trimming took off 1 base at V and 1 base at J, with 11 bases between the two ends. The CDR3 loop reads CASSPLVHGAKNIQYF. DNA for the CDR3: TGTGCCAGCTCACCACTAGTCCACGGGGCCAAAAACATTCAGTACTTC.

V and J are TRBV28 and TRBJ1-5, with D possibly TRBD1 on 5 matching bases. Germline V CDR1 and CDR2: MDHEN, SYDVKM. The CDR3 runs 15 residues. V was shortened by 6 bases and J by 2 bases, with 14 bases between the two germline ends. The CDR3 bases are TGTGCCAGCAGGGGGGGGTCGTATGGCAATCAGCCCCAGCATTTT. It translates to CASRGGSYGNQPQHF.

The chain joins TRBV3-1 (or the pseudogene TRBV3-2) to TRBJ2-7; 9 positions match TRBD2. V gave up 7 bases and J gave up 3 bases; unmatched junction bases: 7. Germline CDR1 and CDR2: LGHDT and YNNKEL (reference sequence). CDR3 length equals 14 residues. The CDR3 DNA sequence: TGTGCCAGCACCCTGGGACTAGCCTTCTACGAGCAGTACTTC. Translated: CASTLGLAFYEQYF.

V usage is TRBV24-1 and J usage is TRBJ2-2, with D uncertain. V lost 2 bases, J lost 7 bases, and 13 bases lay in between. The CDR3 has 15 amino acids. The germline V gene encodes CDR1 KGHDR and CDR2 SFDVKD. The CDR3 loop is CATSDSRKLGGELFF. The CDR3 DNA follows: TGTGCCACCAGTGATTCGAGGAAGCTGGGCGGGGAGCTGTTTTTT.

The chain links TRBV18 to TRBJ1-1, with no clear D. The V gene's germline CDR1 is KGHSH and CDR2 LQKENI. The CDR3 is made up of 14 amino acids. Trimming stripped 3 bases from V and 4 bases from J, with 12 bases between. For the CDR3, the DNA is TGTGCCAGCTCACCGGCGGGGTGGGGCACTGAAGCTTTCTTT. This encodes CASSPAGWGTEAFF.